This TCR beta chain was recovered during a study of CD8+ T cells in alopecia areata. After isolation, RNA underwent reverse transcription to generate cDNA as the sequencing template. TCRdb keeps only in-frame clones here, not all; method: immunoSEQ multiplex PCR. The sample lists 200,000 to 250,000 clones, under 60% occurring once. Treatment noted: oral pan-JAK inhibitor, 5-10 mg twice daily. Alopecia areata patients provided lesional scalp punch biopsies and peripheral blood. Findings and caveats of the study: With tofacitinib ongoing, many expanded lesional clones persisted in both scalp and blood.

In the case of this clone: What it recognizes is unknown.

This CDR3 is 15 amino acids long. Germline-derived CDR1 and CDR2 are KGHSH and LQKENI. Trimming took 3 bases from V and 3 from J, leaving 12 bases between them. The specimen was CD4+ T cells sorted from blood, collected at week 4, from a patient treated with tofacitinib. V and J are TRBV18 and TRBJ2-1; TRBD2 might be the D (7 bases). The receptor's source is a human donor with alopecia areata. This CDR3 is CASSPGGGFYNEQFF. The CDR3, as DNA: TGTGCCAGCTCACCCGGCGGGGGCTTCTACAATGAGCAGTTCTTC.